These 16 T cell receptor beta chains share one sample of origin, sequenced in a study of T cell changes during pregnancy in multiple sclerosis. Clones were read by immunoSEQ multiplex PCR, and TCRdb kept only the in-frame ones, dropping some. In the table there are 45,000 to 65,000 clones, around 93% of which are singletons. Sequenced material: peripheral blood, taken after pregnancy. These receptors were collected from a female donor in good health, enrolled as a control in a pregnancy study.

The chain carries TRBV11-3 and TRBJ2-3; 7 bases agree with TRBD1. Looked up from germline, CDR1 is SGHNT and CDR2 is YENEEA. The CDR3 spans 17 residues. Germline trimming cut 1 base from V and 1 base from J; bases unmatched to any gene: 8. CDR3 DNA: TGTGCCAGCAGCTTAGTGAGGGGGCGAGTTGGCACAGATACGCAGTATTTT. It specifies CASSLVRGRVGTDTQYF. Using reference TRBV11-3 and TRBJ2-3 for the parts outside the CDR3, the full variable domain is EAGVVQSPRYKIIEKKQPVAFWCNPISGHNTLYWYLQNLGQGPELLIRYENEEAVDDSQLPKDRFSAERLKGVDSTLKIQPAELGDSAVYLCASSLVRGRVGTDTQYFGPGTRLTVL.

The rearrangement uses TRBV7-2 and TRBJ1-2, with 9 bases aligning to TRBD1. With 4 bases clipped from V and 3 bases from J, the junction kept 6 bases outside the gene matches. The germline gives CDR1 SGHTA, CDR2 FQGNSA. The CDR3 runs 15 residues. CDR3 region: CASSSRDRAHYGYTF. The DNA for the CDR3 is TGTGCCAGCAGCTCCCGGGACAGGGCTCACTATGGCTACACCTTC.

The CDR3 protein is CSAEVAGDEQYF. The DNA for the CDR3 is TGCAGCGCCGAAGTAGCGGGAGACGAGCAGTACTTC. The chain combines TRBV29-1 with TRBJ2-7, with TRBD2 matching over 9 bases. The germline CDR1 and CDR2 sequences are SQVTM and ANQGSEA. J gave up 5 bases and V 7 bases, and 6 bases lay outside the gene matches. The CDR3 is made up of 12 amino acids.

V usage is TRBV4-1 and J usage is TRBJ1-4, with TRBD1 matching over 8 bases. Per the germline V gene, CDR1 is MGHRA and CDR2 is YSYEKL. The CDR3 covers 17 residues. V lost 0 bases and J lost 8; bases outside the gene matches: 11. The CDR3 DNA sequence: TGCGCCAGCAGCCAAGATCGCCTGACAGGGGTAGGGGAAAAACTGTTTTTT. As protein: CASSQDRLTGVGEKLFF.

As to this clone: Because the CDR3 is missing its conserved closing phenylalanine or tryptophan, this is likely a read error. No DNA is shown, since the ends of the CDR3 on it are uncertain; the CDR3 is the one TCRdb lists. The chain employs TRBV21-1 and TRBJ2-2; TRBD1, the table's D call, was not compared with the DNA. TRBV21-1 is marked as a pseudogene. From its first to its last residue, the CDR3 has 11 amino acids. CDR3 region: CASSIRPDRGG.

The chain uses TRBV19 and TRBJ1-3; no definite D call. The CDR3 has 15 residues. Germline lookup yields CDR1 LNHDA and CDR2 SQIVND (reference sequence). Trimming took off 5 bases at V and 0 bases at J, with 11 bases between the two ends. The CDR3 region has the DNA TGTGCCAGTAGTCCTCGGGTGAGCTCTGGAAACACCATATATTTT. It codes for CASSPRVSSGNTIYF.

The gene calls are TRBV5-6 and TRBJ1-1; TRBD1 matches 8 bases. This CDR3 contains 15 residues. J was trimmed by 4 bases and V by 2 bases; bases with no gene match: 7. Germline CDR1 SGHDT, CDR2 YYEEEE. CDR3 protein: CASSLYGQGATEAFF. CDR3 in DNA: TGTGCCAGCAGCTTATACGGACAGGGAGCCACTGAAGCTTTCTTT.

CDR3 loop: CAIATSSSGSPDTQYF. DNA for the CDR3: TGTGCCATTGCGACTTCCTCTAGCGGGAGCCCAGATACGCAGTATTTT. This chain uses TRBV19 with TRBJ2-3; 10 nucleotides match TRBD2. After removal of 10 bases from V and 4 bases from J, the junction contained 14 bases not matched to a gene. Germline CDR1 LNHDA, CDR2 SQIVND (reference sequence). This CDR3 contains 16 residues.

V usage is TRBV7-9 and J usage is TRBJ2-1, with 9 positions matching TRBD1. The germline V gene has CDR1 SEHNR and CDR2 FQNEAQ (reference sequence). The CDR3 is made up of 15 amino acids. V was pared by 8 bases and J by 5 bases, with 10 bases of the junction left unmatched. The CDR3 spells CASRSPGQGHNEQFF. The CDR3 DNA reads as TGTGCCAGCCGTTCCCCGGGACAGGGACACAATGAGCAGTTCTTC. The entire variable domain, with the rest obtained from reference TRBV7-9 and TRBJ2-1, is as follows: DTGVSQNPRHKITKRGQNVTFRCDPISEHNRLYWYRQTLGQGPEFLTYFQNEAQLEKSRLLSDRFSAERPKGSFSTLEIQRTEQGDSAMYLCASRSPGQGHNEQFFGPGTRLTVL.

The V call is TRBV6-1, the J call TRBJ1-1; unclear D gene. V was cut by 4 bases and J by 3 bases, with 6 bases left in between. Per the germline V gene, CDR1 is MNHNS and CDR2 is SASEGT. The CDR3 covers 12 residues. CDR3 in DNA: TGTGCCAGCAGTGGGCAACACACTGAAGCTTTCTTT. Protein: CASSGQHTEAFF.

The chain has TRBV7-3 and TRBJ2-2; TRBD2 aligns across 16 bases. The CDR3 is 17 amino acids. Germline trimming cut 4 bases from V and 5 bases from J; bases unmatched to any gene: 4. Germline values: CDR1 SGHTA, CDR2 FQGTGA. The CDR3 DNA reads TGTGCCAGCAGCTACGGGACTAGCGGGAGGGTTACCGGGGAGCTGTTTTTT. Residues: CASSYGTSGRVTGELFF.

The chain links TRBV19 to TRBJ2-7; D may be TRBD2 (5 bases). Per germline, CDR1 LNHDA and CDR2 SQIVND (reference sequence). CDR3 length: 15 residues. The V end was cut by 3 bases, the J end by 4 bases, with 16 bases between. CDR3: CASSIGGESPYEQYF. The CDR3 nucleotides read TGTGCCAGTAGTATTGGTGGGGAGTCCCCTTACGAGCAGTACTTC.

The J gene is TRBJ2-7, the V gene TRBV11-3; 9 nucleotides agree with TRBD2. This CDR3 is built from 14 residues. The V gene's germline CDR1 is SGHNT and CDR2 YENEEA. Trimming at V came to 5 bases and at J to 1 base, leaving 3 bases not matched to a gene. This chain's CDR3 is CASSKTSGSYEQYF. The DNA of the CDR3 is TGTGCCAGCAGCAAGACTAGCGGTTCCTACGAGCAGTACTTC.

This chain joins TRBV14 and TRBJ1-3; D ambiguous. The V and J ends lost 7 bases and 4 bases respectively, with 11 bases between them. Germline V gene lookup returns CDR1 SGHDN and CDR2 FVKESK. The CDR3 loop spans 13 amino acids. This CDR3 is CASKAGRGNTIYF. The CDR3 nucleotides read TGTGCCAGCAAGGCAGGTAGAGGAAACACCATATATTTT.

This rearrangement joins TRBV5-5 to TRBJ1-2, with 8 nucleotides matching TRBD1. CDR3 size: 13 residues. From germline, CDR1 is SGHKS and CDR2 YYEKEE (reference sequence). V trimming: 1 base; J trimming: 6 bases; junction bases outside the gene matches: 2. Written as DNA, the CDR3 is TGTGCCAGCAGCTTGACAGGGGGTGATGGCTACACCTTC. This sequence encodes CASSLTGGDGYTF. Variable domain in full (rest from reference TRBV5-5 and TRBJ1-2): DAGVTQSPTHLIKTRGQQVTLRCSPISGHKSVSWYQQVLGQGPQFIFQYYEKEERGRGNFPDRFSARQFPNYSSELNVNALLLGDSALYLCASSLTGGDGYTFGSGTRLTVV.

Here the CDR3 reads CASSRGLAGANEQFF. The CDR3, as DNA: TGTGCCAGCAGTCGGGGACTAGCGGGAGCAAATGAGCAGTTCTTC. This chain connects TRBV28 to TRBJ2-1; 14 bases are shared with TRBD2. The length of the CDR3 is 15 residues. From germline, CDR1 is MDHEN and CDR2 SYDVKM. V lost 5 bases to trimming and J lost 7 bases; unmatched junction nucleotides: 4. Full variable domain (missing parts from reference TRBV28 and TRBJ2-1): DVKVTQSSRYLVKRTGEKVFLECVQDMDHENMFWYRQDPGLGLRLIYFSYDVKMKEKGDIPEGYSVSREKKERFSLILESASTNQTSMYLCASSRGLAGANEQFFGPGTRLTVL.